This record concerns one T cell receptor (beta chain) sequence. What it recognizes is unknown. TCRdb analysed the 5' RACE reads with MiXCR anew, one entry per CDR3 protein. Found here are around 530,000 distinct CDR3 sequences, less than 20% of them singletons; the top ten hold about 18%. This sample was taken from a study of T cells after yellow fever vaccination. General study points: Most primary-vaccination clones reappeared after the booster (96% CD4, around 88% CD8).

The TCR sequence derives from a man between 18 and 35 years old who received the YFV17D yellow fever vaccine. Here the sequenced sample was PBMCs, taken 5 days after the first yellow fever vaccination.

The CDR3 loop is CASSYLDRGHNQPQHF. CDR3 DNA: TGTGCCAGCAGTTACCTTGACAGGGGGCACAATCAGCCCCAGCATTTT. This rearrangement joins TRBV6-2 or TRBV6-3 to TRBJ1-5; 10 bases match TRBD1. CDR1 is MNHEY and CDR2 is SVGEGT in the germline V gene. The CDR3 spans 16 residues. V gave up 2 bases and J gave up 3 bases; unmatched junction bases: 4.